These T cell receptor beta chains were read from a single sample in a study of CD8 T cells in ankylosing spondylitis. TCRdb independently ran MiXCR on the 5' RACE reads; one entry per CDR3 protein. The sample contains under 450,000 distinct CDR3 sequences, 17% of which appear only once. Sequencing was performed on blood, either unsorted or a sorted T cell fraction (not recorded which). Receptor source: a male donor with ankylosing spondylitis. The CDR3 runs from the conserved cysteine through the conserved F or W. Fields, in order: clone size, J gene, V gene, D gene, CDR3 DNA, CDR3 protein. The D gene is left open where the match is weak. Clone size, where shown, is once, few, many, or a class for clones that have expanded.

size: NA
J: TRBJ2-7
V: TRBV4-2
D: NA
DNA: TGTGCCAGCAGCCGTGAAGGGGGGGCCCCCTACGAGCAGTACTTC
CDR3: CASSREGGAPYEQYF

size: NA
J: TRBJ1-4
V: TRBV5-1
D: NA
DNA: TGCGCCAGCAGCCTTATCTCCTGGGGGGAGGATGAAAAACTGTTTTTT
CDR3: CASSLISWGEDEKLFF

size: NA
J: TRBJ2-7
V: TRBV5-6
D: TRBD1
DNA: TGTGCCAGCAGCTTGGCCGGGGGACAGGGGTACTACGAGCAGTACTTC
CDR3: CASSLAGGQGYYEQYF

size: NA
J: TRBJ1-2
V: TRBV3-1
D: NA
DNA: TGTGCCAGCAGCTCACGGGGCAGGGTCGGCTATGGCTACACCTTC
CDR3: CASSSRGRVGYGYTF

size: NA
J: TRBJ2-7
V: TRBV4-1
D: NA
DNA: TGCGCCAGCAGCCAAGATGACGGGGGAACCTACGAGCAGTACTTC
CDR3: CASSQDDGGTYEQYF

size: NA
J: TRBJ2-1
V: TRBV11-2
D: TRBD1
DNA: TGTGCCAGCAGCTCCCAGGGGGCGTGGAATGAGCAGTTCTTC
CDR3: CASSSQGAWNEQFF

size: NA
J: TRBJ1-5
V: TRBV6-1
D: NA
DNA: TGTGCCAGCAGTGCCACAGGGATAGCCCTCGGCAATCAGCCCCAGCATTTT
CDR3: CASSATGIALGNQPQHF

size: NA
J: TRBJ2-3
V: TRBV7-1
D: TRBD2
DNA: TGTGCCAGCAGCTCCTCTAGCCCCTGGGCGTGGCGGGAGACTAAAACAAGCACAGATACGCAGTATTTT
CDR3: CASSSSSPWAWRETKTSTDTQYF

size: few
J: TRBJ2-5
V: TRBV3-1
D: NA
DNA: TGTGCCAGCAGCCAAGATCTGATAGCGGATTACCAAGAGACCCAGTACTTC
CDR3: CASSQDLIADYQETQYF

size: few
J: TRBJ1-5
V: TRBV28
D: TRBD1
DNA: TGTGCCAGCAGGCGGACAGGGGACAATCAGCCCCAGCATTTT
CDR3: CASRRTGDNQPQHF

size: few
J: TRBJ1-4
V: TRBV6-5
D: NA
DNA: TGTGCCAGCAGTACTGGGCTTGGGGAAAAACTGTTTTTT
CDR3: CASSTGLGEKLFF

size: few
J: TRBJ2-2
V: TRBV12-3/TRBV12-4
D: NA
DNA: TGTGCCAGCAGTTATTCCCTCAAAACCCACCCCGGGGAGCTGCTTTTT
CDR3: CASSYSLKTHPGELLF

size: NA
J: TRBJ2-1
V: TRBV29-1
D: TRBD2
DNA: TGCAGCGCTGGGGGTAGCGGGAGGGCCTTCGGTGAGCAGTTCTTC
CDR3: CSAGGSGRAFGEQFF

size: NA
J: TRBJ2-5
V: TRBV30
D: NA
DNA: TGTGCCTTGGGACTGGGGGAGACCCAGTACTTC
CDR3: CALGLGETQYF

size: few
J: TRBJ2-3
V: TRBV3-1
D: TRBD1
DNA: TGTGCCAGCAGCCAAGATCATGGCAGGGGGAGCACAGATACGCAGTATTTT
CDR3: CASSQDHGRGSTDTQYF

size: NA
J: TRBJ2-7
V: TRBV20-1
D: NA
DNA: TGCAGTGCTAGAGATCCCAGGGACTCCTACGAGCAGTACTTC
CDR3: CSARDPRDSYEQYF

size: few
J: TRBJ2-1
V: TRBV20-1
D: TRBD1
DNA: TGCAGTGCTAGAGCTACAGGGGGCAATGAGCAGTTCTTC
CDR3: CSARATGGNEQFF

size: NA
J: TRBJ2-7
V: TRBV6-5
D: TRBD2
DNA: TGTGCCAGCAGTTACCGGGGGACTAGCGCCTCCTACGAGCAGTACTTC
CDR3: CASSYRGTSASYEQYF

size: few
J: TRBJ1-1
V: TRBV2
D: NA
DNA: TGTGCCAGCATCCCCACAGACAGCTTGAACACTGAAGCTTTCTTT
CDR3: CASIPTDSLNTEAFF

size: few
J: TRBJ2-5
V: TRBV21-1
D: NA
DNA: TGTGCCAGCAGCGTCTGGACTAGAGAGACCCAGTACTTC
CDR3: CASSVWTRETQYF

size: NA
J: TRBJ1-2
V: TRBV29-1
D: NA
DNA: TGCAGCGTTGACGGGTCTACAGGGAGTGGTGGCTACACCTTC
CDR3: CSVDGSTGSGGYTF

size: few
J: TRBJ2-4
V: TRBV2
D: TRBD2
DNA: TGTGCCAGCAGTGAGGGGGGGTTAGCCAAAAACATTCAGTACTTC
CDR3: CASSEGGLAKNIQYF

size: few
J: TRBJ1-2
V: TRBV2
D: NA
DNA: TGTGCCAGCAGTGAAGTCAGTTCCTATGGCTACACCTTC
CDR3: CASSEVSSYGYTF

size: NA
J: TRBJ2-7
V: TRBV27
D: TRBD2
DNA: TGTGCCAGCAGAGGTAGCGGGAGCTACGAGCAGTACTTC
CDR3: CASRGSGSYEQYF